These T cell receptor beta chains were read from a single sample in a study of identical twins. Using its own MiXCR run on the 5' RACE reads, TCRdb lists one record per CDR3 protein. Of 300,000 or so distinct CDR3 sequences in the sample, roughly 9.7% are singletons; the top ten hold about 7.1%. These records were also assigned to another study, of yellow fever vaccine responses in identical twins.

The material sequenced was CD8+ T cells sorted from blood. The receptors shown here come from a woman in her late teens or twenties in good health. Both conserved end residues are part of each CDR3. Fields, in order: CDR3 protein, CDR3 DNA, J gene, V gene, D gene, CDR3 length, clone size. The D gene is left open where the match is weak. Size tells how often a clone was seen (once, few, many) or the class of an expanded clone, and some rows leave it out.

CASSSGLGGSHEQFF | TGTGCCAGCAGCTCCGGACTAGGAGGTTCTCATGAGCAGTTCTTC | TRBJ2-1 | TRBV7-2 | TRBD2 | 15 | .
CASSWTGEEKLFF | TGTGCCAGCAGCTGGACAGGGGAGGAAAAACTGTTTTTT | TRBJ1-4 | TRBV6-1 | TRBD1 | 13 | many
CASSSPIPGELFF | TGTGCCAGCAGTTCCCCGATCCCTGGGGAGCTGTTTTTT | TRBJ2-2 | TRBV12-3/TRBV12-4 | . | 13 | .
CASSQGSDYNEQFF | TGCGCCAGCAGCCAAGGCTCCGATTACAATGAGCAGTTCTTC | TRBJ2-1 | TRBV4-3 | . | 14 | many
CSVGDWQGAVGYGYTF | TGCAGCGTGGGGGATTGGCAGGGAGCCGTCGGCTATGGCTACACCTTC | TRBJ1-2 | TRBV29-1 | . | 16 | many
CASSYLTGTGGINYGYTF | TGTGCCAGCAGTTACCTCACCGGGACAGGGGGCATCAACTATGGCTACACCTTC | TRBJ1-2 | TRBV6-5 | TRBD1 | 18 | .
CSSGRTDTQYF | TGCAGTTCTGGCCGCACAGATACGCAGTATTTT | TRBJ2-3 | TRBV20-1 | . | 11 | many
CASSSTENSYEQYF | TGTGCCAGCAGTTCAACTGAGAACTCCTACGAGCAGTACTTC | TRBJ2-7 | TRBV28 | . | 14 | few
CASSDGGGNTEAFF | TGTGCCAGCAGTGACGGTGGGGGCAACACTGAAGCTTTCTTT | TRBJ1-1 | TRBV2 | . | 14 | .
CASSDSGTGPLTYEQYF | TGTGCCAGCAGTGACTCCGGGACAGGCCCGCTAACCTACGAGCAGTACTTC | TRBJ2-7 | TRBV2 | TRBD1 | 17 | .
CASSPTSGYYEQYF | TGTGCCAGCTCACCAACTAGCGGGTACTACGAACAGTACTTC | TRBJ2-7 | TRBV18 | TRBD2 | 14 | .
CASSLRGWAYEQYF | TGTGCCAGCAGCCTTAGGGGATGGGCCTACGAGCAGTACTTC | TRBJ2-7 | TRBV27 | . | 14 | .
CASSQTPNYGYTF | TGCGCCAGCAGCCAAACCCCTAACTATGGCTACACCTTC | TRBJ1-2 | TRBV4-1 | . | 13 | .
CASSGELYTYNEQFF | TGCGCCAGCAGCGGAGAACTATATACCTACAATGAGCAGTTCTTC | TRBJ2-1 | TRBV5-1 | . | 15 | many
CSVARGLSGRAGYEQYF | TGCAGCGTTGCAAGGGGTCTGAGCGGGAGGGCCGGATACGAGCAGTACTTC | TRBJ2-7 | TRBV29-1 | TRBD2 | 17 | .
CASSPGGSIYEQYF | TGTGCCAGCAGCCCAGGAGGGTCCATCTACGAGCAGTACTTC | TRBJ2-7 | TRBV7-2 | . | 14 | many
CASSLGGLDGYTF | TGTGCCAGCAGCTTAGGAGGGCTCGATGGCTACACCTTC | TRBJ1-2 | TRBV7-9 | . | 13 | few
CASSLLLEDTQYF | TGTGCCAGCAGCTTACTCCTCGAGGATACGCAGTATTTT | TRBJ2-3 | TRBV7-9 | . | 13 | few
CASRPGYGGHNEQFF | TGTGCCAGCAGACCCGGATACGGGGGTCACAATGAGCAGTTCTTC | TRBJ2-1 | TRBV3-1 | . | 15 | many
CVSRNEGGVNTGELFF | TGTGTCAGCCGGAACGAGGGGGGTGTGAACACCGGGGAGCTGTTTTTT | TRBJ2-2 | TRBV3-1 | . | 16 | .
CASSVDPDAYDEQFF | TGTGCCAGCAGCGTAGATCCGGACGCCTACGATGAGCAGTTCTTC | TRBJ2-1 | TRBV9 | . | 15 | many
CATDLAGNNEQFF | TGTGCCACCGACCTAGCGGGCAACAATGAGCAGTTCTTC | TRBJ2-1 | TRBV15 | TRBD2 | 13 | .
CASSVVPEPSTDTQYF | TGTGCCAGCAGCGTAGTCCCAGAGCCTAGCACAGATACGCAGTATTTT | TRBJ2-3 | TRBV9 | . | 16 | many
CATSDSVKTQETQYF | TGTGCCACCAGTGATTCTGTAAAGACCCAAGAGACCCAGTACTTC | TRBJ2-5 | TRBV24-1 | . | 15 | few
CASSFRGGGAFDEQFF | TGCGCCAGCAGCTTTAGGGGCGGGGGGGCCTTCGATGAGCAGTTCTTC | TRBJ2-1 | TRBV5-1 | TRBD2 | 16 | many
CASSRQEYEQYF | TGTGCCAGCAGTCGACAGGAATACGAGCAGTACTTC | TRBJ2-7 | TRBV12-3/TRBV12-4 | . | 12 | few
CASSQDHQGETQYF | TGTGCCAGCAGCCAAGATCACCAGGGGGAGACCCAGTACTTC | TRBJ2-5 | TRBV3-1 | . | 14 | .
CASQAGPAYEQYF | TGTGCCAGCCAGGCAGGGCCCGCCTACGAGCAGTACTTC | TRBJ2-7 | TRBV11-2 | . | 13 | .
CASSLGTLAARPGDTQYF | TGTGCCAGCAGCTTAGGTACCCTAGCGGCACGCCCCGGAGATACGCAGTATTTT | TRBJ2-3 | TRBV11-2 | TRBD2 | 18 | many
CAISELAGAGDTQYF | TGTGCCATCAGTGAGCTAGCGGGAGCTGGAGATACGCAGTATTTT | TRBJ2-3 | TRBV10-3 | TRBD2 | 15 | few
CASSLMSENEQFF | TGTGCCAGCAGCTTGATGTCGGAGAATGAGCAGTTCTTC | TRBJ2-1 | TRBV5-6 | . | 13 | few
CSARDWSLSGYNEQFF | TGCAGTGCTAGAGATTGGTCCTTAAGCGGCTACAATGAGCAGTTCTTC | TRBJ2-1 | TRBV20-1 | . | 16 | few
CASSLNRRGNYNEQFF | TGTGCCAGCAGCTTAAACCGGCGGGGGAACTACAATGAGCAGTTCTTC | TRBJ2-1 | TRBV7-3 | TRBD2 | 16 | many
CASSQERRAGGFIYEQYF | TGCGCCAGCAGCCAAGAGAGGAGAGCGGGAGGATTTATTTACGAGCAGTACTTC | TRBJ2-7 | TRBV4-3 | TRBD2 | 18 | few
CASSGWGSSNSPLHF | TGTGCCAGCAGTGGATGGGGTAGTAGTAATTCACCCCTCCACTTT | TRBJ1-6 | TRBV25-1 | . | 15 | .
CASSRHEQYF | TGTGCCAGCAGCAGACACGAGCAGTACTTC | TRBJ2-7 | TRBV21-1 | . | 10 | few
CAISEEGEAYEQYF | TGTGCCATCAGTGAGGAGGGAGAGGCCTACGAGCAGTACTTC | TRBJ2-7 | TRBV10-3 | . | 14 | few
CAVRRPFNEKLFF | TGTGCCGTTCGGCGGCCCTTTAATGAAAAACTGTTTTTT | TRBJ1-4 | TRBV28 | . | 13 | many
CASSFSYGYTF | TGTGCCAGCAGCTTTAGCTATGGCTACACCTTC | TRBJ1-2 | TRBV7-9 | . | 11 | .
CATSPGYNEQFF | TGTGCCACCAGCCCCGGTTACAACGAGCAGTTCTTC | TRBJ2-1 | TRBV24-1 | . | 12 | .
CASKTTTYGISPLHF | TGTGCCAGCAAAACGACGACGTACGGGATTTCACCCCTCCACTTT | TRBJ1-6 | TRBV13 | . | 15 | .
CASSQDFSGLYEQYF | TGCGCCAGCAGCCAAGATTTTAGCGGCTTGTACGAGCAGTACTTC | TRBJ2-7 | TRBV4-3 | . | 15 | many